This TCR beta chain came from a study of regulatory T cells in long-lasting Graves disease. General study points: Favoring TRBV28, TRBJ1-2 and TRBJ2-5 was a feature seen in persistent disease.

This clonotype was counted at least ten times. Antigen specificity is unknown. Time point: persistent/refractory GD, antithyroid drugs over 5 years with positive TRAb. TCR sequences were obtained from RNA taken from PBMCs. This CDR3 region has 15 residues. With 4 bases removed from V and 3 bases from J, the gap between germline ends came to 15 bases. CDR3 regions were amplified by Arm-PCR using iRepertoire HTBI primers to build TCR beta libraries. One entry per CDR3 protein, called by TCRdb with MiXCR from the multiplex PCR reads. Of 430,000 or so distinct CDR3 sequences in the sample, 21% were seen once.

The source material was peripheral blood mononuclear cells (PBMCs), sampled when the disease was refractory, from a patient treated with antithyroid drugs. The source is a female donor with Graves disease. The rearrangement uses TRBV12-3 or TRBV12-4 and TRBJ1-1, with D tentatively TRBD1 (5 bases). The CDR3 DNA follows: TGTGCCAGCAGTTCCCTGGCGGGGCCCGACACTGAAGCTTTCTTT. Protein: CASSSLAGPDTEAFF.